This TCR beta chain was sequenced for a study of cytomegalovirus exposure and HLA in healthy donors. Study observations and caveats: TCR sequences were mostly rare, though some public TCRs occurred in many donors. There were reportedly fewer N-insertions in an Asian-associated ancestry cluster than the roughly 700-donor mean, in a later analysis.

The PCR ran on 60 Vbeta and 13 Jbeta primers. The method was immunoSEQ multiplex PCR; TCRdb's version includes in-frame clones alone and lacks a portion of them. The sample consists of some 140,000 clones, about 80% of them appearing once. Notes on this clone: Its antigen is as yet unknown.

The CDR3 has 19 amino acids. J gave up 0 bases and V 5 bases, and 9 bases lay outside the gene matches. Germline V gene data show CDR1 as MNHEY and CDR2 as SMNVEV (reference sequence). The origin of this receptor is a man younger than 45 in good health and CMV-seronegative. The sequenced sample was PBMCs. This rearrangement joins TRBV27 to TRBJ2-3; 15 bases are shared with TRBD2. The CDR3 nucleotides are TGTGCCAGCAGTCTAACGCGGACTAGCGGGAGGGGGAGCACAGATACGCAGTATTTT. Translating it yields CASSLTRTSGRGSTDTQYF.